These T cell receptor beta chains were read from a single sample in a study of blood T cell repertoires in COVID-19. Some clones are missing from TCRdb's copy, which holds only in-frame ones; the method was immunoSEQ multiplex PCR. Of roughly 120,000 clones in the sample, about 85% were seen once. Sequenced input: peripheral blood. The receptor source for this set is a man aged 80 or over with acute or convalescent COVID-19. Both conserved end residues are part of each CDR3. D genes are given only for firm matches. The listing skips clone size in some rows; elsewhere it reads once, few, many or a size class.

cdr3_aa: CASSAAQGFQDTQYF; cdr3_nt: TGTGCCAGCAGCGCCGCTCAGGGTTTCCAAGATACGCAGTATTTT; j_call: TRBJ2-3; d_call: NA; v_call: TRBV7-8; clone_size: NA
cdr3_aa: CASSRQALSRYEQYF; cdr3_nt: TGTGCCAGCAGCCGACAGGCTCTCAGCAGATACGAGCAGTACTTC; j_call: TRBJ2-7; d_call: NA; v_call: TRBV6-5; clone_size: once
cdr3_aa: CASSSNTGARNQPQHF; cdr3_nt: TGTGCCAGCAGCTCCAACACAGGGGCCCGCAATCAGCCCCAGCATTTT; j_call: TRBJ1-5; d_call: TRBD1; v_call: TRBV11-3; clone_size: NA
cdr3_aa: CASSIWGTGLVTEAFF; cdr3_nt: TGTGCCAGTAGTATATGGGGTACAGGGTTGGTCACTGAAGCTTTCTTT; j_call: TRBJ1-1; d_call: NA; v_call: TRBV19; clone_size: NA
cdr3_aa: CASSPAGQGINYGYTF; cdr3_nt: TGTGCCAGCAGCCCCGCCGGACAGGGGATCAACTATGGCTACACCTTC; j_call: TRBJ1-2; d_call: TRBD1; v_call: TRBV7-3; clone_size: NA
cdr3_aa: CASSVSGQGDGIQYF; cdr3_nt: TGTGCCAGCAGCGTATCGGGACAGGGTGACGGCATTCAGTACTTC; j_call: TRBJ2-4; d_call: TRBD1; v_call: TRBV9; clone_size: NA
cdr3_aa: CASSLSRSNQPQHF; cdr3_nt: TGTGCCAGCAGTTTAAGCCGGAGCAATCAGCCCCAGCATTTT; j_call: TRBJ1-5; d_call: NA; v_call: TRBV6-2/TRBV6-3; clone_size: NA
cdr3_aa: CASSGLMETQYF; cdr3_nt: TGCGCCAGCAGTGGGCTCATGGAGACCCAGTACTTC; j_call: TRBJ2-5; d_call: NA; v_call: TRBV10-1; clone_size: NA
cdr3_aa: CASSELQGNEQFF; cdr3_nt: TGTGCCAGCAGCGAGCTACAGGGAAATGAGCAGTTCTTC; j_call: TRBJ2-1; d_call: NA; v_call: TRBV9; clone_size: NA
cdr3_aa: CASSQNLAVSYNEQFF; cdr3_nt: TGCGCCAGCAGCCAGAACCTAGCGGTCTCCTACAATGAGCAGTTCTTC; j_call: TRBJ2-1; d_call: TRBD2; v_call: TRBV4-3; clone_size: NA
cdr3_aa: CASTALAGGLETQYF; cdr3_nt: TGTGCCAGCACCGCACTAGCGGGGGGTTTAGAGACCCAGTACTTC; j_call: TRBJ2-5; d_call: TRBD2; v_call: TRBV9; clone_size: NA
cdr3_aa: CASSSGDRAHEQYF; cdr3_nt: TGTGCCAGCAGTTCCGGGGACAGGGCTCACGAGCAGTACTTC; j_call: TRBJ2-7; d_call: TRBD1; v_call: TRBV6-5; clone_size: few
cdr3_aa: CAITDRDTEAFF; cdr3_nt: TGTGCCATCACGGACAGGGACACTGAAGCTTTCTTT; j_call: TRBJ1-1; d_call: TRBD1; v_call: TRBV10-3; clone_size: once
cdr3_aa: CASATSGRAYEQYF; cdr3_nt: TGTGCCAGTGCGACTAGCGGGAGGGCCTACGAGCAGTACTTC; j_call: TRBJ2-7; d_call: TRBD2; v_call: TRBV3-1/TRBV3-2; clone_size: NA
cdr3_aa: CASSSAGSSNSPLHF; cdr3_nt: TGTGCCAGTAGTTCCGCCGGGAGTAGTAATTCACCCCTCCACTTT; j_call: TRBJ1-6; d_call: NA; v_call: TRBV19; clone_size: NA
cdr3_aa: CATSGGSATNEKLFF; cdr3_nt: TGTGCCACCAGTGGGGGCTCCGCAACTAATGAAAAACTGTTTTTT; j_call: TRBJ1-4; d_call: NA; v_call: TRBV15; clone_size: NA
cdr3_aa: CASSLVTGANTEAFF; cdr3_nt: TGTGCCAGCAGCTTGGTGACAGGCGCGAACACTGAAGCTTTCTTT; j_call: TRBJ1-1; d_call: NA; v_call: TRBV7-8; clone_size: NA
cdr3_aa: CASSPAGWTEAFF; cdr3_nt: TGCGCCAGCAGCCCCGCGGGGTGGACTGAAGCTTTCTTT; j_call: TRBJ1-1; d_call: NA; v_call: TRBV4-1; clone_size: NA
cdr3_aa: CASSLNTAWGNTIYF; cdr3_nt: TGTGCCAGCAGCTTAAACACCGCCTGGGGAAACACCATATATTTT; j_call: TRBJ1-3; d_call: NA; v_call: TRBV3-1/TRBV3-2; clone_size: once
cdr3_aa: CASSASTGEAFF; cdr3_nt: TGCGCCAGCAGCGCCTCGACAGGGGAAGCTTTCTTT; j_call: TRBJ1-1; d_call: TRBD1; v_call: TRBV5-1; clone_size: NA
cdr3_aa: CATSDLNRAGYTF; cdr3_nt: TGTGCCACCAGTGACCTAAACAGGGCTGGCTACACCTTC; j_call: TRBJ1-2; d_call: NA; v_call: TRBV24-1; clone_size: NA
cdr3_aa: CASGMGQANSPLHF; cdr3_nt: TGTGCCAGCGGTATGGGACAGGCGAATTCACCCCTCCACTTT; j_call: TRBJ1-6; d_call: TRBD1; v_call: TRBV2; clone_size: NA
cdr3_aa: CASSSEDRHPYNEQFF; cdr3_nt: TGCGCCAGCAGCAGCGAGGACAGGCACCCCTACAATGAGCAGTTCTTC; j_call: TRBJ2-1; d_call: TRBD1; v_call: TRBV5-1; clone_size: few
cdr3_aa: CASSSPLFYGYTF; cdr3_nt: TGTGCCAGCAGCTCCCCCCTCTTCTATGGCTACACCTTC; j_call: TRBJ1-2; d_call: NA; v_call: TRBV7-2; clone_size: NA
cdr3_aa: CASSFPGGGYTF; cdr3_nt: TGTGCCAGCAGCTTCCCAGGGGGGGGCTACACCTTC; j_call: TRBJ1-2; d_call: TRBD1; v_call: TRBV5-4; clone_size: NA
cdr3_aa: CASRGTVQAFF; cdr3_nt: TGTGCCAGCAGAGGGACAGTGCAAGCTTTCTTT; j_call: TRBJ1-1; d_call: TRBD1; v_call: TRBV12-3/TRBV12-4; clone_size: few
cdr3_aa: CASSQEGRTRYF; cdr3_nt: TGTGCCAGCAGCCAAGAGGGCCGGACACGGTACTTC; j_call: TRBJ2-7; d_call: NA; v_call: TRBV14; clone_size: NA
cdr3_aa: CASGGLLETQYF; cdr3_nt: TGTGCCAGCGGAGGACTTCTGGAGACCCAGTACTTC; j_call: TRBJ2-5; d_call: NA; v_call: TRBV6-5; clone_size: NA
cdr3_aa: CASSLPPGPLYQPQHF; cdr3_nt: TGTGCCAGTAGCCTTCCGCCCGGTCCTCTTTATCAGCCCCAGCATTTT; j_call: TRBJ1-5; d_call: NA; v_call: TRBV19; clone_size: NA
cdr3_aa: CASSLLDTDYGYTF; cdr3_nt: TGTGCCAGCAGCTTGCTGGACACCGACTATGGCTACACCTTC; j_call: TRBJ1-2; d_call: NA; v_call: TRBV5-6; clone_size: NA
cdr3_aa: CAWSVVAGHSEQYF; cdr3_nt: TGTGCCTGGAGTGTAGTAGCGGGACACTCCGAGCAGTACTTC; j_call: TRBJ2-7; d_call: TRBD2; v_call: TRBV30; clone_size: NA
cdr3_aa: CASSFTGNEQFF; cdr3_nt: TGTGCCAGCAGCTTCACGGGAAATGAGCAGTTCTTC; j_call: TRBJ2-1; d_call: NA; v_call: TRBV11-3; clone_size: NA
cdr3_aa: CASRTNTGELFF; cdr3_nt: TGTGCCAGCAGGACTAACACCGGGGAGCTGTTTTTT; j_call: TRBJ2-2; d_call: NA; v_call: TRBV28; clone_size: NA
cdr3_aa: CASGDRAFSGNTIYF; cdr3_nt: TGTGCCAGCGGGGACAGGGCTTTCTCTGGAAACACCATATATTTT; j_call: TRBJ1-3; d_call: TRBD1; v_call: TRBV6-5; clone_size: NA
cdr3_aa: CASSVSARDRSEQYF; cdr3_nt: TGCGCCAGCAGCGTTAGCGCCAGAGACCGGTCCGAGCAGTACTTC; j_call: TRBJ2-7; d_call: NA; v_call: TRBV5-1; clone_size: once
cdr3_aa: CASTRLEATYNEQFF; cdr3_nt: TGTGCCAGCACCCGACTGGAGGCGACCTACAATGAGCAGTTCTTC; j_call: TRBJ2-1; d_call: NA; v_call: TRBV2; clone_size: once
cdr3_aa: CSVEDDRGAFF; cdr3_nt: TGCAGCGTTGAAGACGACAGGGGGGCTTTCTTT; j_call: TRBJ1-1; d_call: TRBD1; v_call: TRBV29-1; clone_size: NA
cdr3_aa: CASGGREGQPQHF; cdr3_nt: TGTGCCAGCGGGGGGCGCGAGGGGCAGCCCCAGCATTTT; j_call: TRBJ1-5; d_call: NA; v_call: TRBV19; clone_size: NA
cdr3_aa: CASSPAVSGNTIYF; cdr3_nt: TGTGCCAGTAGTCCCGCGGTCTCTGGAAACACCATATATTTT; j_call: TRBJ1-3; d_call: NA; v_call: TRBV19; clone_size: NA
cdr3_aa: CASSPRTGGSTGELFF; cdr3_nt: TGTGCCAGCAGCCCGCGGACAGGGGGCAGCACCGGGGAGCTGTTTTTT; j_call: TRBJ2-2; d_call: TRBD1; v_call: TRBV7-3; clone_size: NA
cdr3_aa: CASSQAHGGQGAGNEQFF; cdr3_nt: TGTGCCAGCAGCCAAGCTCATGGGGGTCAGGGGGCGGGAAATGAGCAGTTCTTC; j_call: TRBJ2-1; d_call: TRBD1; v_call: TRBV3-1/TRBV3-2; clone_size: NA
cdr3_aa: CASSQSRGNQPQHF; cdr3_nt: TGCGCCAGCAGTCAATCGAGAGGAAATCAGCCCCAGCATTTT; j_call: TRBJ1-5; d_call: NA; v_call: TRBV23-1; clone_size: NA